This T cell receptor (beta chain) was sequenced in a study of blood T cell repertoires in COVID-19. Whole-study context: COVID-19 samples from acute and convalescent phases originated in the United States, Italy and Spain. PBMCs, B-cell-depleted T cells, or T cells were the source of the cDNA or gDNA that made up the material.

V was trimmed by 3 bases and J by 5 bases, leaving 8 bases between them. The CDR3 runs 12 residues. Per the germline V gene, CDR1 is KGHSH and CDR2 is LQKENI. Source study methods: How many nucleated cells were present was estimated from reference gene primer amplification. The table came from immunoSEQ multiplex PCR; TCRdb's copy has only in-frame clones and leaves some out. V, J and clone size are those of that table, while D and trimming were read from the DNA. Of roughly 77,000 clones detected, about 90% appear once; the ten largest clones hold 4.6%. The chain joins TRBV18 to TRBJ2-7; D perhaps matches TRBD1 (5 bases). The sample was peripheral blood. This clonotype originated in a man aged 50-60 years with active COVID-19. CDR3 nucleotides: TGTGCCAGCTCACCCAGGGTCCACGAGCAGTACTTC. It specifies CASSPRVHEQYF.